This T cell receptor beta chain is from a study of blood T cell repertoires in COVID-19. Background on the study: Acute and convalescent COVID-19 samples came from the United States, Italy and Spain. The cDNA or gDNA used as material had been derived from T cells, B-cell-depleted T cells, or PBMCs.

Those enrolled in Seattle joined during active infection and were followed longitudinally afterward. The ends were cut back, 12 bases at V and 8 bases at J, with 12 bases in the middle. The CDR3 consists of 11 residues. Germline lookup yields CDR1 KGHDR and CDR2 SFDVKD. The method was immunoSEQ multiplex PCR; TCRdb's version includes in-frame clones alone and lacks a portion of them. The sample has 150,000 to 200,000 clones; 84% are singletons. This chain uses TRBV24-1 with TRBJ2-2, with TRBD1 as a possible D gene (5 bases). Sequenced sample: peripheral blood. The sequence derives from a woman in her 70s with COVID-19, enrolled during active disease. CDR3 residues: CAGRVLGELFF. CDR3 in DNA: TGTGCCGGCAGGGTGTTAGGGGAGCTGTTTTTT.